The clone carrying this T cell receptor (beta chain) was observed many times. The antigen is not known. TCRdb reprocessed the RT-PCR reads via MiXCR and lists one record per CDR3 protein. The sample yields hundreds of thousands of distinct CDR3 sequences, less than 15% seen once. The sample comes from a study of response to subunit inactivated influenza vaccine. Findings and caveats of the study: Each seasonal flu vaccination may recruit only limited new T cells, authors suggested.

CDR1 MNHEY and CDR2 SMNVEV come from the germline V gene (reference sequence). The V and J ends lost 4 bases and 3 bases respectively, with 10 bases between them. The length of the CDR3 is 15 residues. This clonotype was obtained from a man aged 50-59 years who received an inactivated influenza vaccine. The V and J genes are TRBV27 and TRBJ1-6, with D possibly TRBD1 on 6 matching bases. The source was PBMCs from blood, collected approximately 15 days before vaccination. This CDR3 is CASSSGGGYNSPLHF. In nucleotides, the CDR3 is TGTGCCAGCAGTTCCGGAGGGGGCTATAATTCACCCCTCCACTTT.